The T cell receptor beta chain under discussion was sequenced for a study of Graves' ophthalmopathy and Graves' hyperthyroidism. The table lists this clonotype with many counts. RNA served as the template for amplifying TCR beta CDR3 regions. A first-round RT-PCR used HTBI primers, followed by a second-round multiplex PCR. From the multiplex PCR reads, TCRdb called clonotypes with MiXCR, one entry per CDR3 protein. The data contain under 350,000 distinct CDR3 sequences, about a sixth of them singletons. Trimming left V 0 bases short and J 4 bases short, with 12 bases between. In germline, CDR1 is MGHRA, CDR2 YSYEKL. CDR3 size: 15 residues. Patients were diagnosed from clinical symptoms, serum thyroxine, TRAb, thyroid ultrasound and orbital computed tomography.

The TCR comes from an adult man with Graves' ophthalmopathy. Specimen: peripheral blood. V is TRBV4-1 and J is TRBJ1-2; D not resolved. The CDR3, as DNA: TGCGCCAGCAGCCAAGACGAGACGGGTGGCTATGGCTACACCTTC. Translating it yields CASSQDETGGYGYTF.